This entry is about one T cell receptor beta chain. Its antigen is unknown. This record comes from a study of cytomegalovirus exposure and HLA in healthy donors. Broader study findings: Altogether, 150 to 200 TCR beta chains were recorded as cytomegalovirus-associated. An analysis was carried out at a later point. It showed that HLA-associated TCR beta chains were more clonally expanded than equally common non-associated chains. Later analysis associated a missense DCLRE1C variant with TCR beta V- and J-gene trimming. A later analysis by the authors found several of the most significant clusters apparently linked to common viral pathogens.

The study ran its PCR with 60 Vbeta and 13 Jbeta primers. The method was immunoSEQ multiplex PCR; TCRdb's version includes in-frame clones alone and lacks a portion of them. Of 100,000 to 150,000 clones listed, around 79% are singletons. Sequencing used PBMCs. This receptor was obtained from a woman between 18 and 30 years old in good health and CMV-seronegative.

For the CDR3, the DNA is TGTGCCAGCAGCTTGTCAACTAGCGGTAAAGATACGCAGTATTTT. This gives the protein CASSLSTSGKDTQYF. The chain combines TRBV7-9 with TRBJ2-3, with 8 nucleotides matching TRBD2. Per germline, CDR1 SEHNR and CDR2 FQNEAQ (reference sequence). V was pared by 3 bases and J by 5 bases, with 7 bases of the junction left unmatched. The CDR3 extends over 15 amino acids.